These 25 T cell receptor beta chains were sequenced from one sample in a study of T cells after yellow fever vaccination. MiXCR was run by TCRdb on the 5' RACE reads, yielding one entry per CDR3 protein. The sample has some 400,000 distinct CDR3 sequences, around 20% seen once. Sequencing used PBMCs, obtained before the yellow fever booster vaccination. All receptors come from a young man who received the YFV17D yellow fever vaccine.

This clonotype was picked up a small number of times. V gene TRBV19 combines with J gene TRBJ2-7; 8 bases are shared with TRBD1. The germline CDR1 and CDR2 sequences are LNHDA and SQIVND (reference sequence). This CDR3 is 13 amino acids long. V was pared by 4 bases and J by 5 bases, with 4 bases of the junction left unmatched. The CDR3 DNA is TGTGCCAGTAGTAACACAGGGGGTGACGAGCAGTACTTC. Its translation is CASSNTGGDEQYF.

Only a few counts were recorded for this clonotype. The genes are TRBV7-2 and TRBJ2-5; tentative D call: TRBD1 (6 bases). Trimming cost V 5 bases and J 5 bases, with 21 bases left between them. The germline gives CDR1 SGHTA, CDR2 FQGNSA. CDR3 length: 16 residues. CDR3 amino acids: CASSPGVGASRETQYF. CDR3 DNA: TGTGCCAGCAGCCCCGGGGTGGGGGCGAGTCGTGAGACCCAGTACTTC.

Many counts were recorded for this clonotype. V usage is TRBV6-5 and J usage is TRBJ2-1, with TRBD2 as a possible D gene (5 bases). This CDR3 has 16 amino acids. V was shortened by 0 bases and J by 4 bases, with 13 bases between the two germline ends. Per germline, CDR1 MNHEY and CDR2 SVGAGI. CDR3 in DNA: TGTGCCAGCAGTTACTCGTTAGCGACGCATTACAATGAGCAGTTCTTC. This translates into CASSYSLATHYNEQFF.

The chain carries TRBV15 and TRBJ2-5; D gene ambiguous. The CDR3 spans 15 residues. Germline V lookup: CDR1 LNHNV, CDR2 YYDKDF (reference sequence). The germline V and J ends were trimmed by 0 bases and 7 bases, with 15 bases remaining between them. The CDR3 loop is CATSRDASPSGTQYF. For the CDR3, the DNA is TGTGCCACCAGCAGAGATGCCAGTCCCTCAGGGACCCAGTACTTC.

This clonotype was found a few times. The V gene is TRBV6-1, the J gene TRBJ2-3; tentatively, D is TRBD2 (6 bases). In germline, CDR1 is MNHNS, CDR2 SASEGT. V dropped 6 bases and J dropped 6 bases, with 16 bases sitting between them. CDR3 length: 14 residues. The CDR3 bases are TGTGCCAGCAGCATGCGGGGACCCCGGGATACGCAGTATTTT. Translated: CASSMRGPRDTQYF.

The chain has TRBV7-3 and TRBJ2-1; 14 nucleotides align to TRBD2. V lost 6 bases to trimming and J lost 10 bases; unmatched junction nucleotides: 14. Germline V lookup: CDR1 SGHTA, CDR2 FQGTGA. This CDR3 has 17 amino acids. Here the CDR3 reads CASSPREGLAGVKEQFF. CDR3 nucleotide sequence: TGTGCCAGCAGTCCCCGGGAGGGACTAGCGGGGGTCAAGGAGCAGTTCTTC.

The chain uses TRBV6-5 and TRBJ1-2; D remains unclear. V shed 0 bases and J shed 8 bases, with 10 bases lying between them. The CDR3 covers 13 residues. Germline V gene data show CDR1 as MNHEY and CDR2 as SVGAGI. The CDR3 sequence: CASSYSVKQGYTF. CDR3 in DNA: TGTGCCAGCAGTTACTCGGTGAAACAAGGCTACACCTTC.

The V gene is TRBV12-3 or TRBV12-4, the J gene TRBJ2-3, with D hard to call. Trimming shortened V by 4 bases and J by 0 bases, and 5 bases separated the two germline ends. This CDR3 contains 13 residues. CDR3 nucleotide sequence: TGTGCCAGCAGTTCGGTTAGCACAGATACGCAGTATTTT. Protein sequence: CASSSVSTDTQYF.

CDR3 DNA sequence: TGTGCCAGCACCCCGGACAGGGAAGGCTATGGCTACACCTTC. It codes for CASTPDREGYGYTF. The chain is built from TRBV2 and TRBJ1-2; 8 bases are shared with TRBD1. CDR1 SNHLY and CDR2 FYNNEI come from the germline V gene. Unmatched junction bases numbered 8, after V lost 7 bases and J lost 4 bases. There are 14 residues in the CDR3.

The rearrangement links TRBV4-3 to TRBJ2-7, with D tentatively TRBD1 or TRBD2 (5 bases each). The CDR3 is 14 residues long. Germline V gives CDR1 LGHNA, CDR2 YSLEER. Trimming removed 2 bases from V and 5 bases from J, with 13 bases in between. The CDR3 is CASSQLGRDHEQYF. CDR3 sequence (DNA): TGCGCCAGCAGCCAATTAGGCAGGGACCACGAGCAGTACTTC.

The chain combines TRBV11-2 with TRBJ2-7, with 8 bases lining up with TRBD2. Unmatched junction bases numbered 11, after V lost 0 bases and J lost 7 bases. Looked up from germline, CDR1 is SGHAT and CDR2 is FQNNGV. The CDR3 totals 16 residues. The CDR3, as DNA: TGTGCCAGCAGCTTAGATGACGGCGGGGGGTGGTTGGAGCAGTACTTC. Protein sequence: CASSLDDGGGWLEQYF.

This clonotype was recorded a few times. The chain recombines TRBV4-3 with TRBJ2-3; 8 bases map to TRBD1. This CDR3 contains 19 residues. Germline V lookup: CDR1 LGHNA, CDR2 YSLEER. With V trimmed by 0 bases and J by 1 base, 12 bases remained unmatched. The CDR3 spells CASSQDYAGGYLRTDTQYF. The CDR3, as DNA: TGCGCCAGCAGCCAAGATTATGCAGGGGGCTACCTCCGCACAGATACGCAGTATTTT.

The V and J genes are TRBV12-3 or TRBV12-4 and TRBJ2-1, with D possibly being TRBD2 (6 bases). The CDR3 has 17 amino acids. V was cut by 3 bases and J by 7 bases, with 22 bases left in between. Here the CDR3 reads CASSLAGGTGWSNEQFF. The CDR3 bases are TGTGCCAGCAGTTTGGCCGGGGGAACAGGTTGGTCGAATGAGCAGTTCTTC.

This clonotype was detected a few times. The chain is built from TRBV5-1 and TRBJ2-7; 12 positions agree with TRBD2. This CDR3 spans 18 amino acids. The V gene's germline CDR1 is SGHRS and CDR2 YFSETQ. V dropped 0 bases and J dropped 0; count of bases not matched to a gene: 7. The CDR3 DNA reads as TGCGCCAGCAGCTTGGCAGGACTAGCGGGGAAGAGCTCCTACGAGCAGTACGTC. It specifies CASSLAGLAGKSSYEQYV.

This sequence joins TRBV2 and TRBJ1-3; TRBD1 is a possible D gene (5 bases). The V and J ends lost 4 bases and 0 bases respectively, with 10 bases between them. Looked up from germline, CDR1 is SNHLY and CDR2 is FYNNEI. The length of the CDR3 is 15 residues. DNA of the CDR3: TGTGCCAGCAGTGCGGGTGGGGGCTCTGGAAACACCATATATTTT. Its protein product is CASSAGGGSGNTIYF.

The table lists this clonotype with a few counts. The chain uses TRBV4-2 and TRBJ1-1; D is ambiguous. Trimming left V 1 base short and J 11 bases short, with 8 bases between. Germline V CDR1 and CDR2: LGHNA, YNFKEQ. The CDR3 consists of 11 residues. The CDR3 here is CASSQGLDAFF. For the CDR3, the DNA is TGTGCCAGCAGCCAAGGGCTGGATGCTTTCTTT.

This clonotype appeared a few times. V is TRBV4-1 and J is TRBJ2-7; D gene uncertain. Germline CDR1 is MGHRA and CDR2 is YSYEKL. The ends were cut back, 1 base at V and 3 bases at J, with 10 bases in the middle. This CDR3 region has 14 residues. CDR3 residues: CASSQGITNYEQYF. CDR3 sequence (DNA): TGCGCCAGCAGCCAAGGTATAACGAACTACGAGCAGTACTTC.

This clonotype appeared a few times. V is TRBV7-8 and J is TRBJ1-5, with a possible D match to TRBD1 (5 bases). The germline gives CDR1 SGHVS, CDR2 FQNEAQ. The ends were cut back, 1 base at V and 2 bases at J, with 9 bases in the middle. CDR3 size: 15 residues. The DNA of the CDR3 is TGTGCCAGCAGCTTAGTGAGACAGCGCAATCAGCCCCAGCATTTT. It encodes CASSLVRQRNQPQHF.

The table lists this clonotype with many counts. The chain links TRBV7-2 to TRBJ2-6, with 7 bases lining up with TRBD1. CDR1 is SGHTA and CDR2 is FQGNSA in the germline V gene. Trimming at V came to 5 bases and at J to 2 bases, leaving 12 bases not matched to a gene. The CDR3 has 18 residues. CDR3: CASSLSTGPSAGANVLTF. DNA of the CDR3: TGTGCCAGCAGCCTTTCGACAGGGCCATCCGCTGGGGCCAACGTCCTGACTTTC.

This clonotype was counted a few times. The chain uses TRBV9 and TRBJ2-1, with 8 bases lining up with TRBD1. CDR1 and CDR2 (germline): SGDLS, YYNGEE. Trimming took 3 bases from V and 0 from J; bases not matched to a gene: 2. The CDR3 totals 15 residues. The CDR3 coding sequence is TGTGCCAGCAGCGCTACAGGGGGCTCCTACAATGAGCAGTTCTTC. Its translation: CASSATGGSYNEQFF. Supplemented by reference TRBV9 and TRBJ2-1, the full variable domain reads DSGVTQTPKHLITATGQRVTLRCSPRSGDLSVYWYQQSLDQGLQFLIQYYNGEERAKGNILERFSAQQFPDLHSELNLSSLELGDSALYFCASSATGGSYNEQFFGPGTRLTVL.

CDR3 DNA: TGCAGTGCTAGAGATCTGGGGGGAGTCTTGGTATATGGCTACACCTTC. Its translation: CSARDLGGVLVYGYTF. This chain connects TRBV20-1 to TRBJ1-2; D might be TRBD1 (5 bases). This CDR3 has 16 residues. Trimming took 0 bases from V and 5 from J, leaving 19 bases between them. Germline CDR1 DFQATT, CDR2 SNEGSKA (reference sequence).

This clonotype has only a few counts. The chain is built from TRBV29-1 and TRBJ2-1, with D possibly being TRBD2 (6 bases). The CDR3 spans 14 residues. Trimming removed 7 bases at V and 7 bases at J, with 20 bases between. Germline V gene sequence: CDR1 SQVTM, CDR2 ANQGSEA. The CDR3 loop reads CSGAGPRTLNEQFF. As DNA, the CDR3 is TGCAGCGGAGCGGGCCCCCGAACGTTAAATGAGCAGTTCTTC.

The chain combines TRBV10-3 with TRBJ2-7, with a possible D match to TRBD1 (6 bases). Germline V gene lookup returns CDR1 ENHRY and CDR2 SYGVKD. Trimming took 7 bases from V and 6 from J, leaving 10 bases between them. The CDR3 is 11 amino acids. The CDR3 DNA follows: TGTGCCATCAAAAACAGGGTCGAGCAGTACTTC. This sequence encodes CAIKNRVEQYF.

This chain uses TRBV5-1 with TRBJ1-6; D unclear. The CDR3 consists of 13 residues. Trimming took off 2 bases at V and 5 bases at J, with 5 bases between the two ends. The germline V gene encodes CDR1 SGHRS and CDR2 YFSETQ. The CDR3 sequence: CASSFWNNSPLHF. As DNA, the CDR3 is TGCGCCAGCAGCTTCTGGAATAATTCACCCCTCCACTTT.

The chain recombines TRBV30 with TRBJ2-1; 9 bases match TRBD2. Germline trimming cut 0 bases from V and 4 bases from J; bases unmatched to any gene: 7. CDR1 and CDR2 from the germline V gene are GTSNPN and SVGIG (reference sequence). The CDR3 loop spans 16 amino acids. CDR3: CAWSVSLAGRYNEQFF. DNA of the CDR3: TGTGCCTGGAGTGTGTCTCTAGCGGGGAGGTACAATGAGCAGTTCTTC.